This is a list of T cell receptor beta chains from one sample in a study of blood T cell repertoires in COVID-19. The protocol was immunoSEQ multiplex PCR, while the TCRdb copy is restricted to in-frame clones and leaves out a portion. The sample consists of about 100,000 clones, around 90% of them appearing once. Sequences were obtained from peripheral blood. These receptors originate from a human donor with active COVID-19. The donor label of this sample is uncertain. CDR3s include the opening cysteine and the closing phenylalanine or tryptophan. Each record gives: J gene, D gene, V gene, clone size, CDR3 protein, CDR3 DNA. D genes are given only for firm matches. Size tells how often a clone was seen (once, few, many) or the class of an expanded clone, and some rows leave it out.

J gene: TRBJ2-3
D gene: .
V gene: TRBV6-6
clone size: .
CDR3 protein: CASSPGLQPATDTQYF
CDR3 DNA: TGTGCCAGCTCCCCGGGACTTCAACCCGCCACAGATACGCAGTATTTT

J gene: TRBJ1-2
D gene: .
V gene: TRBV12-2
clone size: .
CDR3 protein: CASRLVTGGAGNYGYTF
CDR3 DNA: TGTGCAAGTCGCTTAGTGACAGGGGGCGCGGGTAACTATGGCTACACCTTC

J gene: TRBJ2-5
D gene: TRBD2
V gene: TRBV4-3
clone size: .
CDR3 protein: CASSQVGLPADTQYF
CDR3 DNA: TGCGCCAGCAGCCAAGTGGGACTACCCGCGGATACCCAGTACTTC

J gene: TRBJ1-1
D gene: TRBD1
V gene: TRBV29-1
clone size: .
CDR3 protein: CSAGQGNTEAFF
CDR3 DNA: TGCAGCGCGGGACAGGGGAACACTGAAGCTTTCTTT

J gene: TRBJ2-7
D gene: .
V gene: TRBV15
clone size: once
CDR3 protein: CATSRVGTIVSYEQYF
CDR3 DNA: TGTGCCACCAGCAGAGTGGGGACAATCGTCTCCTACGAGCAGTACTTC

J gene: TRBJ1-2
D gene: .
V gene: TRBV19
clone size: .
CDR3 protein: CASSIDLTEHYGYTF
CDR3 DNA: TGTGCCAGTAGTATAGATCTGACAGAACACTATGGCTACACCTTC

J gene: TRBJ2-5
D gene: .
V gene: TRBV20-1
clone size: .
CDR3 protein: CSAAGQETQYF
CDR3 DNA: TGCAGTGCTGCGGGCCAAGAGACCCAGTACTTC

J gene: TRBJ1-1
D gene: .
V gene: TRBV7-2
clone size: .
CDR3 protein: CASSLGGQINTEAFF
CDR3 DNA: TGTGCCAGCAGCTTAGGTGGACAGATCAACACTGAAGCTTTCTTT

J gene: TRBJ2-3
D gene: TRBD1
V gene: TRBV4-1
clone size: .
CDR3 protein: CASSHKTGGAGDTQYF
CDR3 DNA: TGCGCCAGCAGCCACAAAACAGGGGGCGCGGGAGATACGCAGTATTTT

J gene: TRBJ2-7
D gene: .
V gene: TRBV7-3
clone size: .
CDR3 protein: CASSADSRGEQYF
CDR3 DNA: TGTGCCAGCAGCGCGGACTCCCGTGGTGAGCAGTACTTC

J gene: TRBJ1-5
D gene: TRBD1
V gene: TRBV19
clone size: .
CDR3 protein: CASSLGTGYNQPQHF
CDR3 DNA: TGTGCCAGTAGTTTGGGGACAGGCTACAATCAGCCCCAGCATTTT

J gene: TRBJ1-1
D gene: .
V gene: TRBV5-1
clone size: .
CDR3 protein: CASGREDTEAFF
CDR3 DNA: TGCGCCAGTGGGAGGGAGGACACTGAAGCTTTCTTT

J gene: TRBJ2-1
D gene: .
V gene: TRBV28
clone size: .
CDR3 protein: CASSLGPSPNEQFF
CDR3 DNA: TGTGCCAGCAGTTTAGGGCCTAGCCCCAATGAGCAGTTCTTC

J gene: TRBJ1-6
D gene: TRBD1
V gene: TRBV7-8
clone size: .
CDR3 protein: CASSLVLGQGPLGSPLHF
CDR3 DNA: TGTGCCAGCAGCTTAGTTTTAGGACAGGGGCCTCTAGGTTCACCCCTCCACTTT

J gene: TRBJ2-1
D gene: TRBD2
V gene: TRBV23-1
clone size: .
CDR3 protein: CASTILPFNKLGLAGDNEQFF
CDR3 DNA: TGCGCCAGCACAATTCTACCTTTTAACAAATTGGGACTAGCGGGGGACAATGAGCAGTTCTTC

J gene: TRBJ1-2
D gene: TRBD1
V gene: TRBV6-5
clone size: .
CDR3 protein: CASSSQQGAQIYGYTF
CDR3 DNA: TGTGCCAGCAGTTCCCAACAGGGGGCTCAGATCTATGGCTACACCTTC

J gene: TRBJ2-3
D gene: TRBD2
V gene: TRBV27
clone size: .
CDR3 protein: CASSLTGGGPNTQYF
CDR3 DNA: TGTGCCAGCAGTTTAACGGGGGGAGGGCCTAACACGCAGTATTTT